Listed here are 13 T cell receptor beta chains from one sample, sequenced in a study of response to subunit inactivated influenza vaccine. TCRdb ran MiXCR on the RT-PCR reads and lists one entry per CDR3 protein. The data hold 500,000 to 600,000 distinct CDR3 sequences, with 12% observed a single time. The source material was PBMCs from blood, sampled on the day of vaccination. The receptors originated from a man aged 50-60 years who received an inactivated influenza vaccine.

The CDR3 is CASSHTSGGYYEQYF. The CDR3 bases are TGTGCCAGCTCACACACTAGCGGGGGTTACTACGAGCAGTACTTC. The rearrangement joins TRBV18 to TRBJ2-7, with 11 bases matching TRBD2. V shed 4 bases and J 3 bases; nucleotides not matched to a gene: 5. From germline, CDR1 is KGHSH and CDR2 LQKENI. There are 15 residues in the CDR3.

CDR3 loop: CASSPLGEYQETQYF. The CDR3 DNA follows: TGTGCCAGTAGTCCCCTGGGGGAGTACCAAGAGACCCAGTACTTC. This sequence joins TRBV19 and TRBJ2-5, with D perhaps being TRBD1 or TRBD2 (5 bases each). The germline V and J ends were trimmed by 5 bases and 0 bases, with 13 bases remaining between them. Germline loops: CDR1 LNHDA, CDR2 SQIVND (reference sequence). The CDR3 runs 15 residues. Full variable domain (missing parts from reference TRBV19 and TRBJ2-5): DGGITQSPKYLFRKEGQNVTLSCEQNLNHDAMYWYRQDPGQGLRLIYYSQIVNDFQKGDIAEGYSVSREKKESFPLTVTSAQKNPTAFYLCASSPLGEYQETQYFGPGTRLLVL.

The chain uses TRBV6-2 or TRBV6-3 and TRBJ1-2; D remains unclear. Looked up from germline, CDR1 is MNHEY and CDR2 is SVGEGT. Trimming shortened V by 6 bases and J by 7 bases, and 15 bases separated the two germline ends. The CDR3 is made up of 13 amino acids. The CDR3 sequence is CASSETRLGGYTF. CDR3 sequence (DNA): TGTGCCAGCAGCGAAACAAGGCTCGGTGGCTACACCTTC.

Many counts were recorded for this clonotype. The CDR3 is CSAERGADEQFF. Written as DNA, the CDR3 is TGCAGCGCAGAGCGGGGCGCGGATGAGCAGTTCTTC. The chain combines TRBV29-1 with TRBJ2-1; 7 bases line up with TRBD2. Germline CDR1 SQVTM, CDR2 ANQGSEA. The CDR3 totals 12 residues. V trimming: 7 bases; J trimming: 8 bases; junction bases outside the gene matches: 8.

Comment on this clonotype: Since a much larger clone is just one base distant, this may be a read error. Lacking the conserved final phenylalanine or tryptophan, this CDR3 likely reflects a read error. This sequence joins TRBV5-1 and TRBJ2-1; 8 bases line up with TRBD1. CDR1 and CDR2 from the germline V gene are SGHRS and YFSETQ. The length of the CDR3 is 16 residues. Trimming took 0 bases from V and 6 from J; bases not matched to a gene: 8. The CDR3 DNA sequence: TGCGCCAGCAGCTTGGACCCCGGGACAGGCGGCAATGAGCAGTTCTCC. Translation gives CASSLDPGTGGNEQFS.

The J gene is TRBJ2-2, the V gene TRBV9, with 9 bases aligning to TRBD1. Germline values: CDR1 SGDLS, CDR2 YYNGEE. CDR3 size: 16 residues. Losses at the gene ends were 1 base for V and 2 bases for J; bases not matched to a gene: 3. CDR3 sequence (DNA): TGTGCCAGCAGCGTACGGACAGGGGTTAACACCGGGGAGCTGTTTTTT. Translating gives CASSVRTGVNTGELFF.

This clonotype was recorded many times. The CDR3 DNA is TGCGCCAGCAGCTCGGGACAGTCCTACAATGAGCAGTTCTTC. This codes for CASSSGQSYNEQFF. J is TRBJ2-1 and V is TRBV5-1; 7 nucleotides line up with TRBD1. The CDR3 totals 14 residues. The trim removed 3 bases at V and 1 base at J, leaving 1 base unmatched. CDR1 is SGHRS, CDR2 YFSETQ, per germline.

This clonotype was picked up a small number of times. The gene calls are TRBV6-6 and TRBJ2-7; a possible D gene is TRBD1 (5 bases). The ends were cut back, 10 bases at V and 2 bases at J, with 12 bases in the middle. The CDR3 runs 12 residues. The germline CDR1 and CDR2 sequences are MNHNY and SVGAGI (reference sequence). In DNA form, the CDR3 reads TGTGCCACCTCTGGGGCAGCCTACGAGCAGTACTTC. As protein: CATSGAAYEQYF.

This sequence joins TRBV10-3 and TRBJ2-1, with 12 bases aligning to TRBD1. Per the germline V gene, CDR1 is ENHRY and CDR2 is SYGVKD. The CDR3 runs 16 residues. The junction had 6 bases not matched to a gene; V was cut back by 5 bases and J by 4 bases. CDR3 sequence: CAISRGGQGAYNEQFF. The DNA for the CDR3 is TGTGCCATCAGTCGAGGGGGACAGGGGGCTTACAATGAGCAGTTCTTC.

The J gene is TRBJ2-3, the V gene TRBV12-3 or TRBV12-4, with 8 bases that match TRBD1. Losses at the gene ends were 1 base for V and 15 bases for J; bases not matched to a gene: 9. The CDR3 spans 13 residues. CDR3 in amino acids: CASSLGTTGAKYF. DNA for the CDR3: TGTGCCAGCAGTTTAGGGACGACAGGGGCTAAATATTTT.

CDR3 DNA sequence: TGTGCCACCAGCAGAGATCAGGGACAGGGGCAAGAGACCCAGTACTTC. As protein: CATSRDQGQGQETQYF. The gene calls are TRBV15 and TRBJ2-5, with 10 positions matching TRBD1. CDR3 length: 16 amino acids. Germline V lookup: CDR1 LNHNV, CDR2 YYDKDF (reference sequence). The trim removed 0 bases at V and 2 bases at J, leaving 3 bases unmatched.

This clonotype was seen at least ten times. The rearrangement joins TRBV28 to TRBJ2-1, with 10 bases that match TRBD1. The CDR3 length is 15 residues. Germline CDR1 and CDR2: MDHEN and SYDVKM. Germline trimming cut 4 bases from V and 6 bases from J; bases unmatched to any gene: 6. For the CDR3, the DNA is TGTGCCAGCAGTTCGGGACAGGGGAATATCAATGAGCAGTTCTTC. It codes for CASSSGQGNINEQFF.

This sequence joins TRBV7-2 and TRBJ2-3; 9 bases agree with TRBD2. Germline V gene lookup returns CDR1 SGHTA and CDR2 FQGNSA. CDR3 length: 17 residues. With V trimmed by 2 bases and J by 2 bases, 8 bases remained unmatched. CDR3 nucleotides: TGTGCCAGCAGCTTATTGTCGACTAGCGGACACACAGATACGCAGTATTTT. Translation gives CASSLLSTSGHTDTQYF.